A single T cell receptor beta chain is shown here with its context. Its antigen is unidentified. The data derive from a study of shared clonotypes between healthy human individuals. Study-level results: Generally, estimated richness proved larger in naive subsets than it did in memory subsets.

V was pared by 5 bases and J by 2 bases, with 17 bases between. Per germline, CDR1 SGHTA and CDR2 FQGNSA. The CDR3 is 16 amino acids. Measured with immunoSEQ multiplex PCR; TCRdb has only the in-frame clones, and not every one. The table records approximately 2,300,000 clones, 92% of them present only once. This rearrangement joins TRBV7-2 to TRBJ2-3; a weak D match, TRBD1 (6 bases). The sample consisted of naive CD4+ T cells from PBMCs. Subset described: CD45RA+ positively selected. The sequence came from a man aged 18 to 30 in good health. Some clones in this sample may be carry-over from other donors' samples. The CDR3 region has the DNA TGTGCCAGCAGCCCTATGCTAGGGGGATACACAGATACGCAGTATTTT. This sequence encodes CASSPMLGGYTDTQYF.